Reported below is one T cell receptor (beta chain). The entry originates in a study of OX40 agonist ivuxolimab in advanced cancers. Some clones are missing from TCRdb's copy, which holds only in-frame ones; the method was immunoSEQ multiplex PCR. The sample holds some 99,000 clones, around 91% seen once. Autoimmune disease history or systemic immunosuppression was exclusionary. The sequencing here drew on CD4+ or CD8+ T cells sorted from blood, taken in a trial of the OX40 agonist ivuxolimab. This sequence was found in an adult with an advanced solid tumor such as melanoma, head and neck, liver or kidney cancer.

The CDR3 bases are TGTGCCAGCAGCTTCCTAGCGACCCCTAACACAGATACGCAGTATTTT. Amino acids: CASSFLATPNTDTQYF. The chain uses TRBV5-4 and TRBJ2-3; D may be TRBD2 (6 bases). The length of the CDR3 is 16 residues. With 2 bases removed from V and 2 bases from J, the gap between germline ends came to 15 bases. From germline, CDR1 is SGHNT and CDR2 YYREEE (reference sequence).